This TCR beta chain originates from a study of monozygotic twins with inflammatory bowel disease. In the case of this clonotype: Its cognate antigen is unknown.

In eight separate reactions per sample, cDNA was generated. TCRdb re-called the 5' RACE reads; every CDR3 protein appears as one record, without DNA. The sample holds around 370,000 distinct CDR3 sequences. From germline, CDR1 is DFQATT and CDR2 SNEGSKA (reference sequence). This CDR3 has 11 amino acids. Findings and limits, study-wide: No repertoire similarity difference was seen between concordant and discordant twins; power was possibly limited. Neither one strong signal nor one clonotype associated with IBD was supported. Variability may have been added to patient repertoires by differing immunosuppressive treatments.

The sample comprised blood. The chain carries TRBV20-1 and TRBJ2-7; there is no DNA to check the TCRdb D call of TRBD1. This clonotype was sampled from a human donor with ulcerative colitis or Crohn's disease, or a healthy co-twin of an affected twin (not recorded which). CDR3 loop: CSAPGRYEQYF.